This entry features one TCR beta chain sequence. This sample was taken from a study of blood T cell repertoires in COVID-19. Germline CDR1 and CDR2: SGHNT and YENEEA. This CDR3 spans 13 amino acids. V shed 8 bases and J 5 bases; nucleotides not matched to a gene: 5. How the authors handled the data: Amplified reference gene primers provided the basis for estimating nucleated cell counts. This table comes from immunoSEQ multiplex PCR, and its TCRdb copy is limited to in-frame clones, with some not included. Clone size and the V and J calls come from that table; the DNA yielded D and trimming. The table shows around 500,000 clones, with roughly 90% occurring only once.

The sequencing input was PBMCs or T cells enriched from blood (not recorded which). The TCR originated in a woman aged 40 to 49 who had recovered from COVID-19. The chain is built from TRBV11-3 and TRBJ2-2, with 7 nucleotides matching TRBD2. CDR3 sequence (DNA): TGTGCCAGCGGGGGGGGTGGGACCGGGGAGCTGTTTTTT. This sequence encodes CASGGGGTGELFF.